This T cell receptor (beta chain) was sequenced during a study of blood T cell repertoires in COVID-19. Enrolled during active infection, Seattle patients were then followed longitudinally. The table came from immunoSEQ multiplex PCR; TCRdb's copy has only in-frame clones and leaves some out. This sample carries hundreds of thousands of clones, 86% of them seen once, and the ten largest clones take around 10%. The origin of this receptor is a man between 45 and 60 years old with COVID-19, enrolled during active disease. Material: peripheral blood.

The CDR3 here is CSVAGGPEAFF. CDR3 DNA sequence: TGCAGCGTAGCAGGGGGCCCTGAAGCTTTCTTT. V is TRBV20-1 and J is TRBJ1-1; 8 nucleotides agree with TRBD1. CDR3 length equals 11 residues. Germline V lookup: CDR1 DFQATT, CDR2 SNEGSKA (reference sequence).